This is a list of T cell receptor beta chains from one sample in a study of T cells in tumors after PD-1 blockade. Clones were read by immunoSEQ multiplex PCR, and TCRdb kept only the in-frame ones, dropping some. The sample contains 5,000 or so clones, 60% to 80% of which appear only once. The material was tumor tissue, obtained before anti-PD-1 treatment. These TCRs come from a human donor with basal cell carcinoma. Each CDR3 is given with its conserved first and last residue. Fields, in order: V gene, CDR3 protein.

>TRBV7-8
CASSPGTALHEQYF
>TRBV5-1
CASNEGRGGHTEAFF
>TRBV5-4
CASSPTQGAWNTEAFF
>TRBV29-1
CSVEDPGSETQYF
>TRBV7-2
CASSLARRLAGSLLWGTDTQYF
>TRBV30
CAWGDRITEAFF
>TRBV6-6
CARCPGTGSYEQYF
>TRBV18
CASSEPATDTQYF
>TRBV19
CASSPTRTGTGELFF
>TRBV7-9
CASSLSGYNEQFF
>TRBV5-6
CASSSLAGRGADTQYF
>TRBV2
CASSVPSGGYNEQFF
>TRBV4-1
CASSHEMTSGALTDTQYF
>TRBV6-5
CASSFRGASGSPLHF
>TRBV11-3
CASSFLGQGRYEQYF
>TRBV18
CASSRLLQGMDTEAFF
>TRBV11-3
CASSQDRGLGNTIYF
>TRBV7-8
CASSLGTVGAFF
>TRBV5-6
CASSFKGGAYNEQFF
>TRBV5-1
CASSLGQGEGKGTYEQYF
>TRBV6-1
CASSERVSGNTEAFF
>TRBV6-4
CASSVESGGPQNEQFF
>TRBV6-5
CASTTGGPNYGYTF
>TRBV15
CATSLIQGALTGELFF
>TRBV5-1
CASRVTGDVSEQYF
>TRBV15
CATTPGTEVHEQYF
>TRBV30
CAWSVPGGGYEQYF
>TRBV10-3
CAISPNPTPGETQYF
>TRBV3-1/TRBV3-2
CASSQDPLRVAYRGAQYF
>TRBV6-1
CASSEEAGLKSLNTEAFF
>TRBV27
CASSPTRVSKETQYF
>TRBV19
CASSITGAAPAEQFF
>TRBV5-6
CASSSGRRYSPLHF
>TRBV27
CASSQRPQAETQYF
>TRBV6-1
CASSEDLRTDTQYF
>TRBV3-1/TRBV3-2
CASSLPGSGYTF
>TRBV12-3/TRBV12-4
CASSLGDTGELFF
>TRBV12-3/TRBV12-4
CASSPRAPRPQYF
>TRBV6-2/TRBV6-3
CASSYSTENQPQHF
>TRBV6-5
CASSYSWTVVTGELFF
>TRBV29-1
CSVQTDLNSGANVLTF
>TRBV5-8
CASSKGTVYGYTF
>TRBV6-5
CASRDDRDSNQPQHF
>TRBV2
CASINPGTSFADTQYF
>TRBV6-5
CASSPGWDNQPQHF
>TRBV6-4
CASSGSSAGGNEQFF
>TRBV12-3/TRBV12-4
CASSLRETQYF
>TRBV15
CATSRTYDPGGGYTF
>TRBV6-6
CASSYRGAAYGYTF
>TRBV10-3
CAISESNLAEQFF
>TRBV19
CASSIDLGGRRGRVNTEAFF
>TRBV19
CASSIYGGLGANVLTF
>TRBV7-6
CASSLAFSGGTDTQYF
>TRBV28
CASSPHASGGETQYF
>TRBV3-1/TRBV3-2
CASSQGVRSGELFF